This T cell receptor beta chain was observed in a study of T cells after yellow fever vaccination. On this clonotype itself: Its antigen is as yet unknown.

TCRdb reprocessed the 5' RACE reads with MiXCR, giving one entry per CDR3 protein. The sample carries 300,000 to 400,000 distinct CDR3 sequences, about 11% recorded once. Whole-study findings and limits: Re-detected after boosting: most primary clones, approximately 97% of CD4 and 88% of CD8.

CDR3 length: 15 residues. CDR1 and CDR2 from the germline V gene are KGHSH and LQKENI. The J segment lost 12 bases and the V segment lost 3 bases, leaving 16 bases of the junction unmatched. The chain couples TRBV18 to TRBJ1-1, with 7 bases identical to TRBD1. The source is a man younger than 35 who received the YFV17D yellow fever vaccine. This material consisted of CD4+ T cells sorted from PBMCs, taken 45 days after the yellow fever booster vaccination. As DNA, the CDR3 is TGTGCCAGCTCACCGTCGACAGGGTCCTCAACCATGCCTTTCTTT. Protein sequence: CASSPSTGSSTMPFF.